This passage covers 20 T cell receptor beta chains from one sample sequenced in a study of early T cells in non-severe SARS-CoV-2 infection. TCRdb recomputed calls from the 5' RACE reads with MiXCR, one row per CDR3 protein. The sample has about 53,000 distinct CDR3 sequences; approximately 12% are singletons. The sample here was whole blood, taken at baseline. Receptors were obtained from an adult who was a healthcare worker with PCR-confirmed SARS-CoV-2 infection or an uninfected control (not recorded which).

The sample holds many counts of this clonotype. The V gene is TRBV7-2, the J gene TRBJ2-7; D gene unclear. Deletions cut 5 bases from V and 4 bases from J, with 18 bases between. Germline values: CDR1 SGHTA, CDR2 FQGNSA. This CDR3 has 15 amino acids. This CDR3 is CASSPGSLPSYEQYF. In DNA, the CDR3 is TGTGCCAGCAGCCCCGGGTCGCTGCCCTCATACGAGCAGTACTTC.

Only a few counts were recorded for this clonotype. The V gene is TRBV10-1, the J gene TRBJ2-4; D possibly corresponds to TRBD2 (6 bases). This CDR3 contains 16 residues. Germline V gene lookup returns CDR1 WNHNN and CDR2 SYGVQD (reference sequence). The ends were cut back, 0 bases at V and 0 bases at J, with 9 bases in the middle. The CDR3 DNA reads TGCGCCAGCAGTGAGTCGGAGGGTTCAGCCAAAAACATTCAGTACTTC. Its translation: CASSESEGSAKNIQYF.

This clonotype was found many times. This chain's CDR3 is CASSQARPPNYEQYF. The CDR3, as DNA: TGCGCCAGCAGCCAAGCCAGGCCCCCCAACTACGAGCAGTACTTC. The V call is TRBV4-3, the J call TRBJ2-7; D gene uncertain. The CDR3 sequence is 15 residues long. V lost 1 base and J 3 bases, leaving 13 bases between the germline ends. CDR1 and CDR2 from the germline V gene are LGHNA and YSLEER.

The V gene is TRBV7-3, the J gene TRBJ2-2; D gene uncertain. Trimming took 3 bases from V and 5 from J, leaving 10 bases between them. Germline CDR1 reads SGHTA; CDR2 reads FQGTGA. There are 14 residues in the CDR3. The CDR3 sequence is CASSFSGQTGELFF. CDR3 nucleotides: TGTGCCAGCAGCTTTTCGGGCCAGACCGGGGAGCTGTTTTTT.

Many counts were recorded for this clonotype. The CDR3 is CASSSGGGYGYTF. CDR3 DNA: TGTGCCAGCAGCTCCGGCGGCGGATATGGCTACACCTTC. The chain is built from TRBV7-3 and TRBJ1-2; D ambiguous. In germline, CDR1 is SGHTA, CDR2 FQGTGA. V was shortened by 4 bases and J by 5 bases, with 11 bases between the two germline ends. The CDR3 consists of 13 residues.

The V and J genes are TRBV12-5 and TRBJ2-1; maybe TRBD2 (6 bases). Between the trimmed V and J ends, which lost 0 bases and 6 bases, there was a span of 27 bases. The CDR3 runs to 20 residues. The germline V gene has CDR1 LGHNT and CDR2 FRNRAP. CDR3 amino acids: CASGLVPDGLVAGKTNEQFF. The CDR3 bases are TGTGCTAGTGGTTTGGTCCCCGATGGTTTAGTGGCGGGAAAGACCAATGAGCAGTTCTTC. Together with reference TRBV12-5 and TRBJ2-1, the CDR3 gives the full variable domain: DARVTQTPRHKVTEMGQEVTMRCQPILGHNTVFWYRQTMMQGLELLAYFRNRAPLDDSGMPKDRFSAEMPDATLATLKIQPSEPRDSAVYFCASGLVPDGLVAGKTNEQFFGPGTRLTVL.

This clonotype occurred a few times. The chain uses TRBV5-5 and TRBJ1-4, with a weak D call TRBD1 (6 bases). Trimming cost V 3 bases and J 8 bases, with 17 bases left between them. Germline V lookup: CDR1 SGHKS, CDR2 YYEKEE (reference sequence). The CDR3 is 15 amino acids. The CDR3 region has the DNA TGTGCCAGCAGCTGGAAGACAGGTTTGGGGGAAAAACTGTTTTTT. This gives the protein CASSWKTGLGEKLFF.

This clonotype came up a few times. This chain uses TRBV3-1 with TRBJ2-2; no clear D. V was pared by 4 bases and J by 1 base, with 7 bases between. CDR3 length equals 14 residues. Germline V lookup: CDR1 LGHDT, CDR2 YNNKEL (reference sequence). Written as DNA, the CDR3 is TGTGCCAGCAGCCGATGGAGGAACACCGGGGAGCTGTTTTTT. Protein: CASSRWRNTGELFF.

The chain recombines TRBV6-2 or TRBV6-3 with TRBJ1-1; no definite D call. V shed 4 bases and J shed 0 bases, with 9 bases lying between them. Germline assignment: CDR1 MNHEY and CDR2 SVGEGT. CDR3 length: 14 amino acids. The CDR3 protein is CASSSKQLNTEAFF. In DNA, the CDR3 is TGTGCCAGCAGTTCGAAACAGCTGAACACTGAAGCTTTCTTT.

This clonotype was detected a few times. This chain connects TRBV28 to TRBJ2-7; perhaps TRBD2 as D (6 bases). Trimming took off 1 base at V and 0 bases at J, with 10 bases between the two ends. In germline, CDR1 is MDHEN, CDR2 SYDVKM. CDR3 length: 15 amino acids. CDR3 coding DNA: TGTGCCAGCAGTTTATTCTCCGGGAGCTCCTACGAGCAGTACTTC. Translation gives CASSLFSGSSYEQYF. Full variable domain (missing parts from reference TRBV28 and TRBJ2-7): DVKVTQSSRYLVKRTGEKVFLECVQDMDHENMFWYRQDPGLGLRLIYFSYDVKMKEKGDIPEGYSVSREKKERFSLILESASTNQTSMYLCASSLFSGSSYEQYFGPGTRLTVT.

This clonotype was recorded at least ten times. DNA of the CDR3: TGTGCCAGCAGGCCGGGGGTAACAGCCTCCTACGAGCAGTACTTC. Translating gives CASRPGVTASYEQYF. The chain links TRBV7-2 to TRBJ2-7; D may be TRBD2 (6 bases). This CDR3 is 15 amino acids long. The germline V gene encodes CDR1 SGHTA and CDR2 FQGNSA. Trimming took off 6 bases at V and 0 bases at J, with 15 bases between the two ends. The full variable domain, completed using reference TRBV7-2 and TRBJ2-7, is GAGVSQSPSNKVTEKGKDVELRCDPISGHTALYWYRQSLGQGLEFLIYFQGNSAPDKSGLPSDRFSAERTGGSVSTLTIQRTQQEDSAVYLCASRPGVTASYEQYFGPGTRLTVT.

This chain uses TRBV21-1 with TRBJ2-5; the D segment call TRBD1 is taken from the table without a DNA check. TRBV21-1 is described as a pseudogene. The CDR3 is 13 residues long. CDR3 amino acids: CASSSCATETQYF. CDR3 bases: TGTGCCAGCAGCAGCTGCGCCACAGAGACCCAGTACTTC.

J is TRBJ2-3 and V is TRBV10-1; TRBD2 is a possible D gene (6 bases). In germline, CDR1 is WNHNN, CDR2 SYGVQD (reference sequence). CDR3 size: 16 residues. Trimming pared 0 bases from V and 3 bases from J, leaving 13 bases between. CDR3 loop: CASSESKGRWTDTQYF. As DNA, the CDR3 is TGCGCCAGCAGTGAGTCAAAGGGGAGGTGGACAGATACGCAGTATTTT.

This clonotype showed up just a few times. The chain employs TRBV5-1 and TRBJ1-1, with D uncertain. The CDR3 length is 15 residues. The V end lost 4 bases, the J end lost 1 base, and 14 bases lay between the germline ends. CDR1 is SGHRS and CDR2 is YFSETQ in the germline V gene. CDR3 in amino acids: CASSPTGPANTEAFF. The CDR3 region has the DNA TGCGCCAGCAGCCCCACTGGGCCGGCGAACACTGAAGCTTTCTTT.

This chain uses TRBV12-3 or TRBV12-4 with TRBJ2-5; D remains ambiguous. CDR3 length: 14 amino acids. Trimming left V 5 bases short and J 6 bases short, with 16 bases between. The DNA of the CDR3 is TGTGCCAGCAGTCCCCTCGTGGGTGCGCAGACCCAGTACTTC. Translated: CASSPLVGAQTQYF.

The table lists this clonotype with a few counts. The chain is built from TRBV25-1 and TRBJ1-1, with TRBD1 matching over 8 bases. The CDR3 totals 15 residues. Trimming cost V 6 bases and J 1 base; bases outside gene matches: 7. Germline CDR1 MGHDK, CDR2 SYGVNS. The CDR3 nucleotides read TGTGCCAGCAGCCGGACCGGGACAGGGAACACTGAAGCTTTCTTT. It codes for CASSRTGTGNTEAFF.

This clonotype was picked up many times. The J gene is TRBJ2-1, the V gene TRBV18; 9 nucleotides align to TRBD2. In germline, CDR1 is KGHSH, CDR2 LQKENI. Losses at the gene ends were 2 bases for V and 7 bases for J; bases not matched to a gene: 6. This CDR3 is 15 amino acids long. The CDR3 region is CASSPTSGFGNEQFF. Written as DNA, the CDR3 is TGTGCCAGCTCACCAACTAGCGGGTTCGGTAATGAGCAGTTCTTC.

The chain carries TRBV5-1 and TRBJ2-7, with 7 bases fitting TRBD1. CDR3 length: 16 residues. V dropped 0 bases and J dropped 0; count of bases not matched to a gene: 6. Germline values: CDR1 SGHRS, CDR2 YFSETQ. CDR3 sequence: CASSLGIDRVSYEQYF. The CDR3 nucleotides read TGCGCCAGCAGCTTGGGGATAGACAGGGTCTCCTACGAGCAGTACTTC.

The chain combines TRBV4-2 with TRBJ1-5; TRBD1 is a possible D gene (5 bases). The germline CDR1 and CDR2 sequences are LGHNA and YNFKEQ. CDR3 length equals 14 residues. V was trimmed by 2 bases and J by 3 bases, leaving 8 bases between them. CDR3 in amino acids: CASSQQGDNQPQHF. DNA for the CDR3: TGTGCCAGCAGCCAACAAGGGGACAATCAGCCCCAGCATTTT.

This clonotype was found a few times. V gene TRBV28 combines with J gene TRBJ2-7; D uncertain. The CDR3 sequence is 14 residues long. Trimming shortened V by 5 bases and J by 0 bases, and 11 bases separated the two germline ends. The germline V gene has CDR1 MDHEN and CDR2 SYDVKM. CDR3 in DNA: TGTGCCAGCAGTGAAGCTCCCCTCTCCTACGAGCAGTACTTC. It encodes CASSEAPLSYEQYF.